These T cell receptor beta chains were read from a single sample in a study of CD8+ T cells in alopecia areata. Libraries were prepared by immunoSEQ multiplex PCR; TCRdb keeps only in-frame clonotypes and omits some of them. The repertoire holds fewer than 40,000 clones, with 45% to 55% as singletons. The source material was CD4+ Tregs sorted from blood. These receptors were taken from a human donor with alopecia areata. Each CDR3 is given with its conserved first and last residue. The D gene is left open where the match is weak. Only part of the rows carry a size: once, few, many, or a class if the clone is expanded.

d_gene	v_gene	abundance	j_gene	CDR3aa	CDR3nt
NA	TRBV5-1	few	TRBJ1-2	CASSPLEGSRGYGYTF	TGCGCCAGCAGCCCTCTGGAGGGTTCTAGGGGGTATGGCTACACCTTC
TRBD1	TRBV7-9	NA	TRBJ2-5	CASSLVGDRGQETQYF	TGTGCCAGCAGCTTAGTGGGGGACAGGGGGCAAGAGACCCAGTACTTC
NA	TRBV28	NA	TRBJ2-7	CASSFAGALSYEQYF	TGTGCCAGCAGTTTTGCCGGCGCCCTTTCCTACGAGCAGTACTTC
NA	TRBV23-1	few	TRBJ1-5	CASIQGENNSNQPQHF	TGCGCCAGCATTCAGGGAGAGAACAATAGCAATCAGCCCCAGCATTTT
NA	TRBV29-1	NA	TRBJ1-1	CSVEDETGFNTEAFF	TGCAGCGTTGAAGATGAGACAGGATTCAACACTGAAGCTTTCTTT
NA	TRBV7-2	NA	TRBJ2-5	CASSLGGGETQYF	TGTGCCAGCAGCTTAGGGGGAGGAGAGACCCAGTACTTC
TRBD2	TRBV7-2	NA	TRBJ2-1	CASSGGGRARSYNEQFF	TGTGCCAGCAGCGGTGGGGGGAGGGCCCGCTCCTACAATGAGCAGTTCTTC
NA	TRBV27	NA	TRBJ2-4	CASSLRWAGQQNIQYF	TGTGCCAGCAGTTTACGGTGGGCTGGCCAACAAAACATTCAGTACTTC
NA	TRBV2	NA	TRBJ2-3	CASIGPSTDTQYF	TGTGCCAGCATCGGACCTTCCACAGATACGCAGTATTTT
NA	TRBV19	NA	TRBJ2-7	CASRSGPTSHEQYF	TGTGCCAGTAGATCGGGACCGACATCCCACGAGCAGTACTTC
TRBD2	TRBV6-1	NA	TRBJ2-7	CASSAGLAGRGSSEQYF	TGTGCCAGCAGTGCCGGACTAGCGGGTAGGGGAAGTAGCGAGCAGTACTTC
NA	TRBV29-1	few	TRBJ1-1	CSVSRDPSSTEAFF	TGCAGCGTCTCCAGGGACCCCAGTAGCACTGAAGCTTTCTTT
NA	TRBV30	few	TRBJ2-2	CAWSVPGMNTGELFF	TGTGCCTGGAGTGTCCCGGGGATGAACACCGGGGAGCTGTTTTTT
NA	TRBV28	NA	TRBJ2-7	CASVAGGPRQYF	TGTGCCAGCGTTGCGGGCGGTCCGAGACAGTACTTC
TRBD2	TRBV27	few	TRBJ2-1	CASSGVSGRAIRDEQFF	TGTGCCAGCAGTGGAGTAAGCGGGAGGGCCATACGGGATGAGCAGTTCTTC
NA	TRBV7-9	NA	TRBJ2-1	CASSLGGGGPSEQFF	TGTGCCAGCAGCTTAGGAGGGGGGGGTCCCTCAGAGCAGTTCTTC
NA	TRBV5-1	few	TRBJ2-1	CASYPGGGEQFF	TGCGCCAGCTACCCGGGCGGTGGTGAGCAGTTCTTC
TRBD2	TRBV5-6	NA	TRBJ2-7	CASSLTGLAYEQYF	TGTGCCAGCAGCCTCACGGGACTAGCTTACGAGCAGTACTTC
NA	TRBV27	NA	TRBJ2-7	CASSLWGGGIPSEQYF	TGTGCCAGCAGTTTGTGGGGGGGCGGGATACCGAGCGAGCAGTACTTC
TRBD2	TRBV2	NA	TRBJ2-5	CASSLLLAGGKETQYF	TGTGCCAGCAGTTTACTGCTAGCGGGAGGAAAAGAGACCCAGTACTTC
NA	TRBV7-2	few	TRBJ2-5	CASSFQGFRETQYF	TGTGCCAGCAGCTTTCAGGGATTTAGGGAGACCCAGTACTTC
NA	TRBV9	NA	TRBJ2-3	CASSARVGGTDTQYF	TGTGCCAGCAGCGCCCGAGTGGGGGGCACAGATACGCAGTATTTT
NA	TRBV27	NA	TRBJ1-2	CASSLKAGTGYTF	TGTGCCAGCAGTTTAAAGGCAGGGACTGGCTACACCTTC
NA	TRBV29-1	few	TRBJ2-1	CSVEIAAGTDEQFF	TGCAGCGTTGAAATCGCGGCGGGGACGGATGAGCAGTTCTTC
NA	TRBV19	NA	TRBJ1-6	CASTHTGINSPLHF	TGTGCCAGTACCCATACAGGGATCAATTCACCCCTCCACTTT
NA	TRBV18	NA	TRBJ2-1	CASSPSQDSPNEQFF	TGTGCCAGCTCACCCTCACAGGACAGTCCAAATGAGCAGTTCTTC
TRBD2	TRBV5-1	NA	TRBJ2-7	CASSWGTSGPEQYF	TGCGCCAGCAGCTGGGGGACTAGCGGACCCGAGCAGTACTTC
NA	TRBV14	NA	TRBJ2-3	CASSLRGVVPDTQYF	TGTGCCAGCAGCCTCCGAGGGGTGGTTCCAGATACGCAGTATTTT
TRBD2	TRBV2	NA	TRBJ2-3	CASRVAGGSTDTQYF	TGTGCCAGCAGGGTAGCGGGGGGGAGCACAGATACGCAGTATTTT
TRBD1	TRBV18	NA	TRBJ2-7	CASSPVGQGYEQYF	TGTGCCAGCTCACCGGTCGGACAGGGCTACGAGCAGTACTTC
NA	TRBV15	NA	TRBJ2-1	CATSRDLSAGAYNEQFF	TGTGCCACCAGCAGAGATCTGTCCGCGGGGGCTTACAATGAGCAGTTCTTC
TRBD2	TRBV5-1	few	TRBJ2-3	CASSLVLAGGTDTQYF	TGCGCCAGCAGCTTGGTGTTAGCGGGAGGCACAGATACGCAGTATTTT
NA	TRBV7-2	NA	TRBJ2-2	CASSLDVRRNTGELFF	TGTGCCAGCAGCTTAGATGTGAGACGAAACACCGGGGAGCTGTTTTTT
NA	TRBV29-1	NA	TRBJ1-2	CSGTVQGSGYTF	TGCAGCGGGACCGTACAGGGCTCGGGGTACACCTTC
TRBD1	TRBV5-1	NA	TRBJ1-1	CASSFTGGTEAFF	TGCGCCAGCAGCTTTACAGGGGGCACTGAAGCTTTCTTT
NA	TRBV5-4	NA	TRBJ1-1	CASSLGGWDNTEAFF	TGTGCCAGCAGCTTGGGGGGTTGGGACAACACTGAAGCTTTCTTT
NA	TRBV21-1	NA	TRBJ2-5	CASSKLGFPGPIQETQYF	TGTGCCAGCAGCAAATTGGGATTTCCGGGACCGATACAAGAGACCCAGTACTTC
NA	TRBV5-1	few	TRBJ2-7	CASSFSYEQYF	TGCGCCAGCAGCTTTTCCTACGAGCAGTACTTC
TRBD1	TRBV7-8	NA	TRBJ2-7	CASSSQTGGYEQYF	TGTGCCAGCAGCTCACAGACAGGGGGCTACGAGCAGTACTTC
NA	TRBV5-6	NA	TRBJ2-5	CASSFWGRRETQYF	TGTGCCAGCAGCTTCTGGGGGCGCAGAGAGACCCAGTACTTC
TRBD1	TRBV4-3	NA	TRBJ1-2	CASSQNTGTGAYGYTF	TGCGCCAGCAGCCAAAACACCGGGACAGGGGCTTATGGCTACACCTTC
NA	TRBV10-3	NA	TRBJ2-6	CAVRAAGAGANVLTF	TGTGCCGTCCGGGCGGCAGGGGCCGGGGCCAACGTCCTGACTTTC
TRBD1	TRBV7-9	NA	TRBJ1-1	CASSLFSGGTEAFF	TGTGCCAGCAGCTTATTCTCAGGGGGCACTGAAGCTTTCTTT
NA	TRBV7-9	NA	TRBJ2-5	CASSPGREWETQYF	TGTGCCAGCAGCCCTGGACGGGAGTGGGAGACCCAGTACTTC
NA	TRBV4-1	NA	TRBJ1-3	CASSQVRDSGNTIYF	TGCGCCAGCAGCCAAGTCCGGGACTCTGGAAACACCATATATTTT
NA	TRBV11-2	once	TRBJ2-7	CASSLPLPYEQYF	TGTGCCAGCAGCTTACCCCTACCCTACGAGCAGTACTTC
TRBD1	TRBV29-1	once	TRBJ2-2	CSVEGTGLTGELFF	TGCAGCGTTGAAGGGACAGGGTTGACCGGGGAGCTGTTTTTT
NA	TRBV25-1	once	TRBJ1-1	CASRTLNTEAFF	TGTGCCAGCAGGACATTGAACACTGAAGCTTTCTTT
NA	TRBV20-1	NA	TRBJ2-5	CSASPRLTQYF	TGCAGTGCTAGCCCCCGTCTGACCCAGTACTTC